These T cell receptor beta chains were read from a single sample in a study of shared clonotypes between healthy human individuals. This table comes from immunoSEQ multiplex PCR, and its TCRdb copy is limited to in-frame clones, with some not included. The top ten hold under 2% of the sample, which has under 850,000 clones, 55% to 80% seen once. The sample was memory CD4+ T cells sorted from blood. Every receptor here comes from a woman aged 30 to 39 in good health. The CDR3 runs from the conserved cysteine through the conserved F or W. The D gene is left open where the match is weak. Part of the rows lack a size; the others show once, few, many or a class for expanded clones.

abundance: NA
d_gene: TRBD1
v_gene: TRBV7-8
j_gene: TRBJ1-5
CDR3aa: CASSLGGTGSQPQHF
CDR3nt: TGTGCCAGCAGCTTAGGTGGGACAGGGAGTCAGCCCCAGCATTTT

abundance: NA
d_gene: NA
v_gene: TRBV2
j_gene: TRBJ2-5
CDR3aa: CASSYSDTQYF
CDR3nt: TGTGCCAGCAGTTATAGTGATACCCAGTACTTC

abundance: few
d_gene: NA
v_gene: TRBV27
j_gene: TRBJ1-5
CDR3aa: CASGTLFSNQPQHF
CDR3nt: TGTGCCAGTGGAACTCTTTTTAGCAATCAGCCCCAGCATTTT

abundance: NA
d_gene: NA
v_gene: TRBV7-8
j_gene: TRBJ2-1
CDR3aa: CASSFSQDRLSYNEQFF
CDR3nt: TGTGCCAGCAGCTTCAGCCAAGACAGGCTTTCCTACAATGAGCAGTTCTTC

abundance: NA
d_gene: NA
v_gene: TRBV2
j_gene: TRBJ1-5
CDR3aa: CASSPDSSNQPQHF
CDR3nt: TGTGCCAGCAGTCCCGACAGTAGCAATCAGCCCCAGCATTTT

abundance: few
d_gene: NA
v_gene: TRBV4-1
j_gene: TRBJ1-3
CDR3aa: CASSQGPIGGGNTIYF
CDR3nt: TGCGCCAGCAGCCAAGGCCCCATTGGCGGTGGAAACACCATATATTTT

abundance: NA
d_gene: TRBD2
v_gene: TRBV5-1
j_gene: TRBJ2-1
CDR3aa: CASSVAGGFNEQFF
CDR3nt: TGCGCCAGCAGCGTAGCGGGAGGGTTCAATGAGCAGTTCTTC

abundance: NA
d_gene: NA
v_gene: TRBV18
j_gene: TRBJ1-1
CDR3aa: CASSKIVGRNTEAFF
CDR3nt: TGTGCCAGCTCAAAAATAGTTGGCCGTAACACTGAAGCTTTCTTT

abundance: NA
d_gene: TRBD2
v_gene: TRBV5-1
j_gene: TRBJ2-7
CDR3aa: CASSLLSGSSYEQYF
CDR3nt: TGCGCCAGCAGCTTACTAAGCGGGAGCTCCTACGAGCAGTACTTC

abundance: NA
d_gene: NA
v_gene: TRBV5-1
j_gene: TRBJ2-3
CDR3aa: CASARDLGTDTQYF
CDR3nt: TGCGCCAGCGCCCGGGATCTAGGGACAGATACGCAGTATTTT

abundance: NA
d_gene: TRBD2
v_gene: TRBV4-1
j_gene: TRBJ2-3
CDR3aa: CASSQDLGLAAQYF
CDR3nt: TGCGCCAGCAGCCAAGATCTAGGACTAGCAGCCCAGTATTTT

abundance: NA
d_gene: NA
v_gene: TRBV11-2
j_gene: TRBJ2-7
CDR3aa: CASSLSSSAQYF
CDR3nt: TGTGCCAGCAGCTTAAGTAGCTCGGCGCAGTACTTC

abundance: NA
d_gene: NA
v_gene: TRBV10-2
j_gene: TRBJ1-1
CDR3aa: CASSDAVRTEAFF
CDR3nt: TGCGCCAGCAGTGATGCAGTCCGGACTGAAGCTTTCTTT

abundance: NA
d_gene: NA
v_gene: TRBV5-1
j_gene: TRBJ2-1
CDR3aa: CASSTQGSEQFF
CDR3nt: TGCGCCAGCAGCACTCAGGGGAGTGAGCAGTTCTTC

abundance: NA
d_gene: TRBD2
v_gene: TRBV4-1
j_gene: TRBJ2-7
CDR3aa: CASSQVPSGRVSYEQYF
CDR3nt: TGCGCCAGCAGCCAAGTGCCTAGCGGGAGGGTTTCCTACGAGCAGTACTTC

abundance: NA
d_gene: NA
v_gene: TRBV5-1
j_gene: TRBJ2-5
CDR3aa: CASSLVTSHQETQYF
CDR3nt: TGCGCCAGCAGCTTGGTGACCTCTCACCAAGAGACCCAGTACTTC

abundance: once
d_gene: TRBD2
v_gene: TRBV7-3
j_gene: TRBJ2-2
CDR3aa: CASSLLASGRAVYGELFF
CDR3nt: TGTGCCAGCAGCTTACTCGCCAGCGGGAGGGCCGTTTACGGGGAGCTGTTTTTT

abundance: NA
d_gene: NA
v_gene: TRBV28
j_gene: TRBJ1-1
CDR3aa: CASSSRRENTEAFF
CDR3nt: TGTGCCAGCAGTTCCCGGCGGGAAAACACTGAAGCTTTCTTT

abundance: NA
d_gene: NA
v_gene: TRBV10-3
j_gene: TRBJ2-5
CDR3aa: CAIRDLGTVYF
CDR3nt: TGTGCCATCAGGGACTTGGGGACTGTTTACTTC

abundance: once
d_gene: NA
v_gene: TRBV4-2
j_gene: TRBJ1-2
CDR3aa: CASSQGGTGANYGYTF
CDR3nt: TGTGCCAGCAGCCAAGGCGGGACCGGTGCTAACTATGGCTACACCTTC

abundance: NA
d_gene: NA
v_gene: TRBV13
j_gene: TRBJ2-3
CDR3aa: CASSRTGTDTQYF
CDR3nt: TGTGCCAGCAGCCGGACGGGCACAGATACGCAGTATTTT

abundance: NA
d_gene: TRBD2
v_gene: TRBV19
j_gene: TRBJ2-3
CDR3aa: CASSTTSADTQYF
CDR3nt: TGTGCCAGTAGTACTACTAGCGCGGATACGCAGTATTTT

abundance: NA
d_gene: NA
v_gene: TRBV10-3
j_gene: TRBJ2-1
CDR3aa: CAISRIYNEQFF
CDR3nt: TGTGCCATCAGTCGGATCTACAATGAGCAGTTCTTC

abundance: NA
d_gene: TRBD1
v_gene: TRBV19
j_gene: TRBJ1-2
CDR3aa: CASIRGGGANYGYTF
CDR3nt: TGTGCCAGTATCCGAGGAGGGGGCGCGAACTATGGCTACACCTTC

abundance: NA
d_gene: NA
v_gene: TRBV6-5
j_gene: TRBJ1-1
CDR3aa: CASSYSGFLNTEAFF
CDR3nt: TGTGCCAGCAGTTACTCGGGCTTTCTGAACACTGAAGCTTTCTTT

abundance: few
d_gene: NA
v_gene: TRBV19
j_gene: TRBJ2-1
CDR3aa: CASSPRPSENEQFF
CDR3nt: TGTGCCAGTAGTCCCCGCCCCTCAGAGAATGAGCAGTTCTTC

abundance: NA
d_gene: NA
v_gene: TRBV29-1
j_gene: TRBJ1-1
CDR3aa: CSVGTWNTEAFF
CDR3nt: TGCAGCGTGGGGACTTGGAACACTGAAGCTTTCTTT